This TCR beta chain was obtained from a study of control samples from healthy donors and cancer patients. This table comes from immunoSEQ multiplex PCR, and its TCRdb copy is limited to in-frame clones, with some not included. The sample contains 69,000 or so clones, less than 95% of which appear only once. In germline, CDR1 is LNHDA, CDR2 SQIVND (reference sequence). With V trimmed by 0 bases and J by 10 bases, 3 bases remained unmatched. The CDR3 is made up of 13 amino acids. The clonotype originates from a woman aged 30 to 39 in good health. Sequenced material: blood. V usage is TRBV19 and J usage is TRBJ2-4, with 7 bases identical to TRBD1. The DNA for the CDR3 is TGTGCCAGTAGTATAGACACAGGGGTAATTCAGTACTTC. Residues: CASSIDTGVIQYF.